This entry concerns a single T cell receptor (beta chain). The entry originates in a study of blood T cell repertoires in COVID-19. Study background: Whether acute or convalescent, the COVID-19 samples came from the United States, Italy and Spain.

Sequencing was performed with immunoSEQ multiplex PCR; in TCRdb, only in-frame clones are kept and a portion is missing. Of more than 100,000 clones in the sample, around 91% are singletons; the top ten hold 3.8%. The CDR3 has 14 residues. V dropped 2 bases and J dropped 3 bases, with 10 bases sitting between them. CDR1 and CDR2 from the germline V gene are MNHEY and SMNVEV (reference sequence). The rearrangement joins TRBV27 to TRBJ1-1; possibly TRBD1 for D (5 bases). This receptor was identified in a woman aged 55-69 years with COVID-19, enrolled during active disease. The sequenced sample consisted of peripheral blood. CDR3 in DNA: TGTGCCAGCAGTTTAACTTGGGGGGACACTGAAGCTTTCTTT. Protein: CASSLTWGDTEAFF.